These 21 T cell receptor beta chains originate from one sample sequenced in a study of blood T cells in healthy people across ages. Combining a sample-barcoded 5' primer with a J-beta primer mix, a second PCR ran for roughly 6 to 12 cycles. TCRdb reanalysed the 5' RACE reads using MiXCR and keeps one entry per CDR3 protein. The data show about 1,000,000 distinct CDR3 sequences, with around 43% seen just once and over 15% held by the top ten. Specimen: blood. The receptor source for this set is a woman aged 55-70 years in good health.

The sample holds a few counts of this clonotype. The CDR3 bases are TGCAGCGTTCCATCCAAGAGACTAGGTGGCTACACCTTC. This encodes CSVPSKRLGGYTF. V gene TRBV29-1 combines with J gene TRBJ1-2; D remains unclear. With 5 bases removed from V and 7 bases from J, the gap between germline ends came to 17 bases. Germline CDR1 is SQVTM and CDR2 is ANQGSEA. This CDR3 is 13 amino acids long.

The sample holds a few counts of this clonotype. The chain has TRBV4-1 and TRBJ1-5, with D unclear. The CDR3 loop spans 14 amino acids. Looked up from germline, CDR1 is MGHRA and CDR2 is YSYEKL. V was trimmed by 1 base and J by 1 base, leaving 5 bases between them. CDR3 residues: CASSQGSSNQPQHF. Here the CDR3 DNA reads TGCGCCAGCAGCCAAGGGAGCAGCAATCAGCCCCAGCATTTT.

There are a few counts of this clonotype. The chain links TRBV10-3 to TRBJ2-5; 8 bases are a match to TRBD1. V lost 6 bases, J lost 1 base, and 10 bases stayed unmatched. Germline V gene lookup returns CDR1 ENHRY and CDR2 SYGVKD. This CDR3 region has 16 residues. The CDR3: CAIRDSGQGPQETQYF. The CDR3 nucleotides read TGTGCCATCAGAGACTCTGGACAGGGTCCCCAAGAGACCCAGTACTTC.

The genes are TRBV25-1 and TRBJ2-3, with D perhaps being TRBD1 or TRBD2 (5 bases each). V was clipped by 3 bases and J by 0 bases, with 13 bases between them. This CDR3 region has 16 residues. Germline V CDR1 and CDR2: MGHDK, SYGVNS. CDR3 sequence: CASSELQGDSTDTQYF. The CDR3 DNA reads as TGTGCCAGCAGTGAGCTACAAGGGGACAGCACAGATACGCAGTATTTT. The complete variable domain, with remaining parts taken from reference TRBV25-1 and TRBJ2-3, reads EADIYQTPRYLVIGTGKKITLECSQTMGHDKMYWYQQDPGMELHLIHYSYGVNSTEKGDLSSESTVSRIRTEHFPLTLESARPSHTSQYLCASSELQGDSTDTQYFGPGTRLTVL.

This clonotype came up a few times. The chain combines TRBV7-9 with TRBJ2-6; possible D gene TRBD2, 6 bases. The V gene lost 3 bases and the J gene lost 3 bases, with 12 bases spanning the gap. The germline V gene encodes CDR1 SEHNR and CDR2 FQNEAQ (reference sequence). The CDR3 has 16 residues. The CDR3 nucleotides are TGTGCCAGCAGCTTTGATATCGGGGGTGGGGCCAACGTCCTGACTTTC. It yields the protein CASSFDIGGGANVLTF.

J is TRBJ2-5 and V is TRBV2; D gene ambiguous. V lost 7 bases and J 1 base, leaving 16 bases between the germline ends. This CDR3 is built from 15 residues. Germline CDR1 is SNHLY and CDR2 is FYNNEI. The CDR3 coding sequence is TGTGCCAGCACCCGGACCTGGAACCTCCAAGAGACCCAGTACTTC. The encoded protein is CASTRTWNLQETQYF. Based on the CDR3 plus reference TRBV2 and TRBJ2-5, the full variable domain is EPEVTQTPSHQVTQMGQEVILRCVPISNHLYFYWYRQILGQKVEFLVSFYNNEISEKSEIFDDQFSVERPDGSNFTLKIRSTKLEDSAMYFCASTRTWNLQETQYFGPGTRLLVL.

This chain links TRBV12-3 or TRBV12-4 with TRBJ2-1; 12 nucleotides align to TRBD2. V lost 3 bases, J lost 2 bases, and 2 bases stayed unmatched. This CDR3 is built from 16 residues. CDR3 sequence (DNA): TGTGCCAGCAGTTTTGGGACTAGCGGGCCCTACAATGAGCAGTTCTTC. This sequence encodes CASSFGTSGPYNEQFF.

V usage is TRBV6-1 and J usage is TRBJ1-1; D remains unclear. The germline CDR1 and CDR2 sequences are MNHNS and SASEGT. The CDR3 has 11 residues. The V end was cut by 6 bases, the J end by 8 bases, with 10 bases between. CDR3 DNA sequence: TGTGCCAGCAGCCAAAGTTGGGAAGCTTTCTTT. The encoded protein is CASSQSWEAFF.

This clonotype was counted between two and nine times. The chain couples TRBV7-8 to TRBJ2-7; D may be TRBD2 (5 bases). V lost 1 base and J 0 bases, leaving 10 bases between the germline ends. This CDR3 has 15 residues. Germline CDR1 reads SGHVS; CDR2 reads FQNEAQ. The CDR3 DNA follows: TGTGCCAGCAGCTTAGAGTTGGAGGCCTCCTACGAGCAGTACTTC. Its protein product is CASSLELEASYEQYF. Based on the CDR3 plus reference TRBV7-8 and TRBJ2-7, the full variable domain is GAGVSQSPRYKVAKRGQDVALRCDPISGHVSLFWYQQALGQGPEFLTYFQNEAQLDKSGLPSDRFFAERPEGSVSTLKIQRTQQEDSAVYLCASSLELEASYEQYFGPGTRLTVT.

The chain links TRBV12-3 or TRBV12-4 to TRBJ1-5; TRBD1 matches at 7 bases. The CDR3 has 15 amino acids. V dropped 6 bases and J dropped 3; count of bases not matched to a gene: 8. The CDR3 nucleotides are TGTGCCAGCAGACCGGGCAGGGGGGACAATCAGCCCCAGCATTTT. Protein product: CASRPGRGDNQPQHF.

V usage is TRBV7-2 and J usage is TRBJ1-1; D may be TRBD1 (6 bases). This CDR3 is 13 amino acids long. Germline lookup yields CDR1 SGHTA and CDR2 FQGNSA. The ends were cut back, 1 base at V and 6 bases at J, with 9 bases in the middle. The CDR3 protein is CASSLERTAEAFF. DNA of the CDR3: TGTGCCAGCAGCTTAGAGAGGACAGCTGAAGCTTTCTTT.

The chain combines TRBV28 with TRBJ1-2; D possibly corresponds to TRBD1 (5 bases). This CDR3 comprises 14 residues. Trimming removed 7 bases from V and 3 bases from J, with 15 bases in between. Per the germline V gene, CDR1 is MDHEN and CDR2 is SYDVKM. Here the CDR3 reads CASNPILGDYGYTF. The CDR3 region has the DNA TGTGCCAGCAATCCGATCCTGGGGGACTATGGCTACACCTTC.

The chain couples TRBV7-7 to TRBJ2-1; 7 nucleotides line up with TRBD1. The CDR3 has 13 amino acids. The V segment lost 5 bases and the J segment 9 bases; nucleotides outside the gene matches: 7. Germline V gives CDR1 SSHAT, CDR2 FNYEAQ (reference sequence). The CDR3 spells CASSSDRAGEQFF. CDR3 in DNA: TGTGCCAGCAGCAGCGACAGGGCGGGTGAGCAGTTCTTC.

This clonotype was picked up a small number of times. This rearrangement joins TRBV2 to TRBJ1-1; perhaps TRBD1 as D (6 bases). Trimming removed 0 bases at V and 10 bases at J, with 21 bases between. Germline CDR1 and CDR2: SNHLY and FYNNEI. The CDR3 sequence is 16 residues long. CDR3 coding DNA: TGTGCCAGCAGTGAAGCGGGCAGGGGAAGATCCAGGGGAGCTTTCTTT. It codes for CASSEAGRGRSRGAFF.

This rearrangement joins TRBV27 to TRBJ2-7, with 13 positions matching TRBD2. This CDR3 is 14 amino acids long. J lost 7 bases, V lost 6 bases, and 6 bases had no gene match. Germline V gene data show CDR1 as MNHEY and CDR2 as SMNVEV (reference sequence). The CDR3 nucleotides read TGTGCCAGCAGCCGCGGGACTAGCGGGATTGAGCAGTACTTC. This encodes CASSRGTSGIEQYF.

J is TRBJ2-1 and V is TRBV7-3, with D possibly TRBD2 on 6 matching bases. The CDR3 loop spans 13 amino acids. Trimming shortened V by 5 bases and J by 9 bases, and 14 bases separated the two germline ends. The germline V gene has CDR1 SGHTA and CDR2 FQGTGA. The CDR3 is CASSTNTGGEQFF. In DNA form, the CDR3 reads TGTGCCAGCAGCACGAACACCGGGGGTGAGCAGTTCTTC.

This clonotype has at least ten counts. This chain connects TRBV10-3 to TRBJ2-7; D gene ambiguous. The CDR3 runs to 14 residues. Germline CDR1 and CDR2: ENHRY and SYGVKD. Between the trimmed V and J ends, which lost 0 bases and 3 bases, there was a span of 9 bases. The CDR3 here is CAISESLNGYEQYF. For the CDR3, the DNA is TGTGCCATCAGTGAGTCGTTGAACGGCTACGAGCAGTACTTC.

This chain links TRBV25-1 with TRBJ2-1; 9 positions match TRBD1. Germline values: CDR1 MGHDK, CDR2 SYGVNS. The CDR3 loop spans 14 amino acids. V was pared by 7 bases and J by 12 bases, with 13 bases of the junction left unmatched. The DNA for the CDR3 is TGTGCCAGCATTCAACAGGGGGCGCTTGGTGGGCAGTTCTTC. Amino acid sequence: CASIQQGALGGQFF.

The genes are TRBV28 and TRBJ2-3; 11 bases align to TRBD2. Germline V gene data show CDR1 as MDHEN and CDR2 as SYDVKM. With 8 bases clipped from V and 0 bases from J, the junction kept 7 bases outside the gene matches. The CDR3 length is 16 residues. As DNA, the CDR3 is TGTGCCAGCGCGAGACTAGCGGGATCTAGCACAGATACGCAGTATTTT. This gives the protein CASARLAGSSTDTQYF.

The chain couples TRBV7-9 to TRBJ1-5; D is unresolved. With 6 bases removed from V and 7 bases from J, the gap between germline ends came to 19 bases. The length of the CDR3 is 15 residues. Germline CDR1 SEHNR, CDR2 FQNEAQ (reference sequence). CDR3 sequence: CASSRYRSKEQPQHF. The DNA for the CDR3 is TGTGCCAGCAGTCGCTATCGATCCAAGGAGCAGCCCCAGCATTTT. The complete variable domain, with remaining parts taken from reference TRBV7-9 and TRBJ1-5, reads DTGVSQNPRHKITKRGQNVTFRCDPISEHNRLYWYRQTLGQGPEFLTYFQNEAQLEKSRLLSDRFSAERPKGSFSTLEIQRTEQGDSAMYLCASSRYRSKEQPQHFGDGTRLSIL.

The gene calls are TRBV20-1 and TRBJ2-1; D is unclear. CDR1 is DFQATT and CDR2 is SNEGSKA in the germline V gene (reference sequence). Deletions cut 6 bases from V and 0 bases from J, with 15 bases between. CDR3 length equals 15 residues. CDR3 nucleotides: TGCAGTGCCACCGGACCTCCAAGCTCCTACAATGAGCAGTTCTTC. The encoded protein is CSATGPPSSYNEQFF.